This T cell receptor (beta chain) was sequenced in a study of blood T cell repertoires in COVID-19 (dated by TCRdb to between 2020 and 2021). For the study in its entirety: Collaborator samples came from the United States, Italy and Spain and covered acute and convalescent phases of COVID-19. The prospective study material was composed of cDNA or gDNA derived from T cells, B-cell-depleted T cells, or PBMCs. Deeply sampled blood TCRbeta repertoires from subjects exposed to, actively infected with, or recovered from COVID-19 were included in the dataset. The repertoires were released in a freely available public database intended as a resource for research on the immune response to SARS-CoV-2. Samples came from the ongoing ImmuneRACE study (first 160 participants) plus 1,254 subjects from 6 global collaborators. Sample metadata almost always included a de-identified subject ID, COVID-19 status, age in years and sex. Where HLA class I and class II types were available, the types were taken from metadata supplied by the sample provider, not from assay-based typing.

Participants in the prospective study were enrolled through a virtual design, were aged about 18 to 100 years, and lived in 24 United States geographic areas. In the prospective study, cohorts were assigned on the basis of participant-reported clinical history obtained from a screening survey and a study questionnaire. Exposed participants were defined as having been in contact with someone with a PCR-confirmed or clinician-diagnosed COVID-19 case within 2 weeks of study entry. In the prospective study, whole blood, serum and a nasopharyngeal or oropharyngeal swab were collected from each participant by mobile phlebotomists. Over an approximately 2-month period, participants in the prospective study had the option of providing additional blood draws and questionnaires. Prospective study blood samples were shipped either frozen or at room temperature before DNA extraction. TCRbeta CDR3 regions were amplified from genomic DNA by means of the immunoSEQ Assay, a bias-controlled multiplex PCR. Turning to the authors' computational methods: Nucleated cell counts per sample were estimated from amplification of reference gene primers within the assay. Sequence reads were collapsed and filtered to measure the absolute abundance of every unique TCRbeta CDR3 rearrangement. For each sample, productive Simpson clonality was calculated by taking the square root of Simpson's diversity index across productive rearrangements. This is the immuneACCESS table as TCRdb keeps it, with only in-frame sequences that have V and J called. A part of the clones is gone; compared with another copy, unresolved V genes explain less than half, and the rest is unexplained. The V and J calls and clone size are taken from that table; D and trimming were inferred from the DNA. This sample comprises approximately 220,000 clones, 80% to 90% of them detected only once. In total, the top ten clones hold approximately 3.8% of the sample.

The investigation overall reported the following: The amount of clinical and demographic metadata varied by source and participant and was provided uncurated.

About this clone: Its specific antigen is unknown. One base away there is no much larger clone; base qualities are not given.

Sequences MNHNY (CDR1) and SVGAGI (CDR2) are obtained from the germline V gene (reference sequence). Inclusive of the bounding cysteine and phenylalanine, the CDR3 is 15 residues long. The sequence is cut down to CDR3 DNA, 45 bases in frame from base 1. V is clipped by 8 bases and J by 0 bases, and the sequence between their germline boundaries is 14 bases long. This clonotype was sampled from a middle-aged woman who had been exposed to COVID-19. This chain joins TRBV6-6 to TRBJ1-3, with the identity of the D gene unclear. Material for sequencing was PBMCs or T cells enriched from blood (not recorded which). The CDR3: CASLDEARSGNTIYF. The nucleotide sequence reads TGTGCCAGCTTAGATGAGGCGCGCTCTGGAAACACCATATATTTT.